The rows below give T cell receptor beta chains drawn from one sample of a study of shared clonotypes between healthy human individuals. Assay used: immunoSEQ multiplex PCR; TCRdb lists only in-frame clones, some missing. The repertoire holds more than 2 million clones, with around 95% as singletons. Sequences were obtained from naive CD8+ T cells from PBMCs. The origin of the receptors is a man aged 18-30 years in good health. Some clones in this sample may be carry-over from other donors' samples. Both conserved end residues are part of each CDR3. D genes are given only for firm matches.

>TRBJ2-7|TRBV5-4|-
CASSLVGRVFDEQYF
TGTGCCAGCAGCTTGGTCGGCAGGGTGTTCGACGAGCAGTACTTC
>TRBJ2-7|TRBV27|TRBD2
CASSSGASGRIASSYEQYF
TGTGCCAGCAGTTCAGGGGCTAGCGGGAGGATTGCTTCCTCCTACGAGCAGTACTTC
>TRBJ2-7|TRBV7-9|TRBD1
CASSGGPRQGIPYEQYF
TGTGCCAGCAGCGGAGGGCCGAGACAGGGGATCCCCTACGAGCAGTACTTC
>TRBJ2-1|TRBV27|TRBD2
CASSLYSGRGYNEQFF
TGTGCCAGCAGTTTATATAGCGGGAGAGGGTACAATGAGCAGTTCTTC
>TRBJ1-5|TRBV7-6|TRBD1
CASSDGTGSQPQHF
TGTGCCAGCAGCGACGGGACAGGGAGTCAGCCCCAGCATTTT
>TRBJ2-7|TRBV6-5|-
CASSYSLGEEYEQYF
TGTGCCAGCAGTTATTCATTGGGGGAGGAATACGAGCAGTACTTC
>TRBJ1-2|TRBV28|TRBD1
CASSSINRGPYGYTF
TGTGCCAGCAGTTCAATAAACAGGGGACCCTATGGCTACACCTTC
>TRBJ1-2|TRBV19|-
CASSIVTWTDYGYTF
TGTGCCAGTAGTATTGTAACCTGGACTGACTATGGCTACACCTTC
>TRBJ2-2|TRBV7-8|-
CASSPRGHTGELFF
TGTGCCAGCAGCCCCCGGGGGCACACCGGGGAGCTGTTTTTT
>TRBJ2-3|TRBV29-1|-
CSVVFGTQYF
TGCAGCGTTGTTTTCGGTACGCAGTATTTT
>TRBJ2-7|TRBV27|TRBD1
CASSLLSTGTGAWEQYF
TGTGCCAGCAGTTTATTAAGTACCGGGACAGGGGCTTGGGAGCAGTACTTC
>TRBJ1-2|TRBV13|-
CASSQGVPGNYGYTF
TGTGCCAGCAGCCAAGGGGTACCGGGTAACTATGGCTACACCTTC
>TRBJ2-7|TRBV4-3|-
CASSQERQATYEQYF
TGCGCCAGCAGCCAAGAGCGGCAGGCGACCTACGAGCAGTACTTC
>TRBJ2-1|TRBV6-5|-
CASSYNTADNEQFF
TGTGCCAGCAGTTATAACACGGCGGACAATGAGCAGTTCTTC
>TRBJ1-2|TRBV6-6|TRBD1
CASTYAEGARGYTF
TGTGCCAGCACCTATGCCGAGGGGGCGCGAGGCTACACCTTC
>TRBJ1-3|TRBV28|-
CASSFDLLSGNTIYF
TGTGCCAGCAGTTTCGATCTGCTCTCTGGAAACACCATATATTTT
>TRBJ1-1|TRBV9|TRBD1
CASSPSGGRNTEAFF
TGTGCCAGCTCCCCCTCAGGGGGGCGAAACACTGAAGCTTTCTTT
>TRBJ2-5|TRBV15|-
CATSDLRETQETQYF
TGTGCCACCAGCGATCTCCGGGAAACCCAAGAGACCCAGTACTTC
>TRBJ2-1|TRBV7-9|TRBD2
CASSETSGRNDEQFF
TGTGCCAGCAGCGAGACTAGCGGGAGGAACGATGAGCAGTTCTTC
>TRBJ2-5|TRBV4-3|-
CASSQGGRETQYF
TGCGCCAGCAGCCAAGGGGGGAGGGAGACCCAGTACTTC
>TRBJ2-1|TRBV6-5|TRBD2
CASSYSGLGLGEQFF
TGTGCCAGCAGTTACTCGGGACTAGGTCTGGGTGAGCAGTTCTTC
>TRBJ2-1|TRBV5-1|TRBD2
CASGGLAGASHNEQFF
TGCGCCAGCGGTGGACTAGCGGGAGCAAGTCACAATGAGCAGTTCTTC
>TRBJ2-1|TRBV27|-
CASVALAEPYNEQFF
TGTGCCAGCGTAGCATTAGCGGAACCCTACAATGAGCAGTTCTTC
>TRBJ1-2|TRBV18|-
CASSPPSADSYGYTF
TGTGCCAGCTCACCACCGTCGGCCGACAGCTATGGCTACACCTTC
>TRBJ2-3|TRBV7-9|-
CASSFRSLNTDTQYF
TGTGCCAGCAGCTTCAGATCTTTAAACACAGATACGCAGTATTTT
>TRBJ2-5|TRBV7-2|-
CASSLISGRSQETQYF
TGTGCCAGCAGCTTGATATCGGGACGAAGCCAAGAGACCCAGTACTTC